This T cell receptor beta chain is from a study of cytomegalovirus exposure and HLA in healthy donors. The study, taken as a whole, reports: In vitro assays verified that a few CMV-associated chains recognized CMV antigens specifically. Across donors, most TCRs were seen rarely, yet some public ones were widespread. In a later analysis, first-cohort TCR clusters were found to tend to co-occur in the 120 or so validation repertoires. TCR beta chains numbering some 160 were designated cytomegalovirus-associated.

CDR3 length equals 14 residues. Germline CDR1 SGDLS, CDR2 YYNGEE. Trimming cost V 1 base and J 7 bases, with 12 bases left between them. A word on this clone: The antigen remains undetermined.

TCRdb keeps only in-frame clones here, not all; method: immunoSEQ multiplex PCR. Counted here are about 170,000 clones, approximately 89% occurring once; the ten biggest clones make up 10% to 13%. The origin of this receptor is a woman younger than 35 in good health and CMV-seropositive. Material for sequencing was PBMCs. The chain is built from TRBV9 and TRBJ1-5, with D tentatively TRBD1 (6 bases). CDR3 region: CASSVWAGDQPQHF. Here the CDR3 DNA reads TGTGCCAGCAGCGTATGGGCAGGGGACCAGCCCCAGCATTTT.